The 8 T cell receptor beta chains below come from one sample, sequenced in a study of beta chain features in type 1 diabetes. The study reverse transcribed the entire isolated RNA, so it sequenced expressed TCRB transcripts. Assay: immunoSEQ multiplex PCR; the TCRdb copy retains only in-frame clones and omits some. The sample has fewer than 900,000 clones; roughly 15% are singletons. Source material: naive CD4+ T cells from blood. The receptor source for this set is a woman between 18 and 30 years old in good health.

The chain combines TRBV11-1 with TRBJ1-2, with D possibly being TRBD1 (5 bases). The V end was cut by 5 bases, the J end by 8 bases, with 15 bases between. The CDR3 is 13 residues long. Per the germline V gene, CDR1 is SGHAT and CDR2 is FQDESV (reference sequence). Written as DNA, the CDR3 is TGTGCCAGCAGCCCTCCCGGGGGATGGGGCTACACCTTC. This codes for CASSPPGGWGYTF.

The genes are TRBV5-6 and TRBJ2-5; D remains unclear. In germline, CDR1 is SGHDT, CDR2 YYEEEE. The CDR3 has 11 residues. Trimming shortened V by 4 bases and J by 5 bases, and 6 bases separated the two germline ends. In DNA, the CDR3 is TGTGCCAGCAGCATATCGGAGACCCAGTACTTC. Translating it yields CASSISETQYF.

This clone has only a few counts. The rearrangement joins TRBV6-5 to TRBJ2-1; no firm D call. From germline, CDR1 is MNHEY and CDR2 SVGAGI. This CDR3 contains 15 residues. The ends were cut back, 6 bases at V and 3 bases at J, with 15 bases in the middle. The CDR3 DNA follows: TGTGCCAGCAGGGAACTACCGACCGTCTACAATGAGCAGTTCTTC. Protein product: CASRELPTVYNEQFF.

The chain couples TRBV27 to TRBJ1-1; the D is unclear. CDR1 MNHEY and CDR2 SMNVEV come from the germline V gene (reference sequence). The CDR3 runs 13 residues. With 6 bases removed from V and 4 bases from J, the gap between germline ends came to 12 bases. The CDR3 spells CASRPELRTEAFF. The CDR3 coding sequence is TGTGCCAGCAGGCCGGAGTTGCGCACTGAAGCTTTCTTT.

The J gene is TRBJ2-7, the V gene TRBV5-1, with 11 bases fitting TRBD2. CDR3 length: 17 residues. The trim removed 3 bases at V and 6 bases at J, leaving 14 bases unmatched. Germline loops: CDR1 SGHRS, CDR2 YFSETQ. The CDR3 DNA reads TGCGCCAGCAGCTCGGGGAATAGCGGGAGGGCCATCTGCGAGCAGTACTTC. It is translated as CASSSGNSGRAICEQYF. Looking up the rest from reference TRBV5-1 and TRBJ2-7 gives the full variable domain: KAGVTQTPRYLIKTRGQQVTLSCSPISGHRSVSWYQQTPGQGLQFLFEYFSETQRNKGNFPGRFSGRQFSNSRSEMNVSTLELGDSALYLCASSSGNSGRAICEQYFGPGTRLTVT.

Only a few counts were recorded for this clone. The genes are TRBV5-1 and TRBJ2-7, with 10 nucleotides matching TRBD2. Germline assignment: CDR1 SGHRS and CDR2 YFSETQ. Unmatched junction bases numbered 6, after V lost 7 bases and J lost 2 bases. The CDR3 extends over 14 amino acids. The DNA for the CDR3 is TGCGCCAGCCGCGGGACTAGCGCTGCCTACGAGCAGTACTTC. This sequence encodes CASRGTSAAYEQYF.

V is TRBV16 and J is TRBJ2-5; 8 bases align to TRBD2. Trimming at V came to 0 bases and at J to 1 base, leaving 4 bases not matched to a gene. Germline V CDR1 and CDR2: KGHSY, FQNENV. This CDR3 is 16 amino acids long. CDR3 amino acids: CASSQSGGGLQETQYF. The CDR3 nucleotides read TGTGCCAGCAGCCAATCTGGCGGGGGGCTCCAAGAGACCCAGTACTTC.

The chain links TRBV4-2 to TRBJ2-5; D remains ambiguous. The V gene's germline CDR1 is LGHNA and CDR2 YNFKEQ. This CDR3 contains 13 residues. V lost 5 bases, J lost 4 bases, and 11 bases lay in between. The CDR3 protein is CASSLEVIETQYF. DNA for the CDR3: TGTGCCAGCAGCTTGGAAGTGATAGAGACCCAGTACTTC.